A selection of T cell receptor beta chains follows, all from one sample in a study of T-cell reconstitution after alpha-beta-depleted transplantation in children. Each CDR3 protein gets one entry after TCRdb re-called the PCR reads with MiXCR. The repertoire holds some 500,000 distinct CDR3 sequences, approximately 29% seen once, with under 3% in the top ten. This sample comprised PBMCs from the stem cell graft donor, obtained from the stem cell graft. Source of these receptors: a human donor who donated a stem cell graft to a child with aplastic anemia. CDR3s include the opening cysteine and the closing phenylalanine or tryptophan. The D gene is left open where the match is weak. Clone sizes are given selectively: once, few, many, or a class where the clone is expanded.

TRBD1	few	TRBJ2-2	TRBV29-1	TGCAGCGTTCATCTCCCGGGACAGGGGGCCGGGGAGCTGTTTTTT	CSVHLPGQGAGELFF
TRBD2	few	TRBJ2-1	TRBV12-3/TRBV12-4	TGTGCCAGCAGTTTCTCGGGCGGGAGGGCCTACAATGAGCAGTTCTTC	CASSFSGGRAYNEQFF
-	-	TRBJ2-1	TRBV12-3/TRBV12-4	TGTGCCAGCAGTCCTCTGACAGGAGCCCCGGGGCGTGAGCAGTTCTTC	CASSPLTGAPGREQFF
-	few	TRBJ1-1	TRBV12-3/TRBV12-4	TGTGCCAGCAGTTTACGGGGGACCACTGAAGCTTTCTTT	CASSLRGTTEAFF
-	-	TRBJ2-7	TRBV7-9	TGTGCCAGCAGCCCGAACCCCAATTCCTACGAGCAGTACTTC	CASSPNPNSYEQYF
TRBD2	-	TRBJ2-1	TRBV6-1	TGTGCCAGCAGCCCGCCCGGACTAGCGGGAGCGAATGAGCAGTTCTTC	CASSPPGLAGANEQFF
-	few	TRBJ1-1	TRBV6-4	TGTGCCAGCAGTGAAGGGACTGAAGCTTTCTTT	CASSEGTEAFF
-	medium-sized	TRBJ2-1	TRBV7-2	TGTGCCAGCAGCTTAGGACTAGACCCCTACAATGAGCAGTTCTTC	CASSLGLDPYNEQFF
-	few	TRBJ1-2	TRBV5-4	TGTGCCAGCAGCCAATGGGAGGAAGGCTACACCTTC	CASSQWEEGYTF
-	few	TRBJ1-1	TRBV4-3	TGCGCCAGCAGCCAAGATATTCCGGGGGACACTGAAGCTTTCTTT	CASSQDIPGDTEAFF
-	-	TRBJ1-5	TRBV12-3/TRBV12-4	TGTGCCAGCAGTTTTTCAGGGAATGGTCAGCCCCAGCATTTT	CASSFSGNGQPQHF
-	-	TRBJ2-7	TRBV18	TGTGCCAGCTCACCACCTAACAGGGACGAGCAGTACTTC	CASSPPNRDEQYF
-	many	TRBJ2-3	TRBV20-1	TGCAGTGCCCGCGGCTCGGGGCCGGATACGCAGTATTTT	CSARGSGPDTQYF
TRBD2	-	TRBJ2-1	TRBV6-2/TRBV6-3	TGTGCCAGCAGTAAGGGGACTAGGGGCGTTGAGCAGTTCTTC	CASSKGTRGVEQFF
TRBD2	few	TRBJ2-7	TRBV5-6	TGTGCCAGCAGCCCCGGACTAGCGGGAGTTACGGAGCAGTACTTC	CASSPGLAGVTEQYF
TRBD1	-	TRBJ1-2	TRBV12-3/TRBV12-4	TGTGCCAGCAGCGCGGACAGGAAGGGCTATGGCTACACCTTC	CASSADRKGYGYTF
TRBD1	once	TRBJ1-4	TRBV5-4	TGTGCCAGCTCCCAGGACAGGGGGACGGCTAATGAAAAACTGTTTTTT	CASSQDRGTANEKLFF
-	-	TRBJ2-7	TRBV28	TGTGCCAGCAGTCCCGAAGCACCGTCCTCCTACGAGCAGTACTTC	CASSPEAPSSYEQYF
-	few	TRBJ2-7	TRBV7-2	TGTGCCAGCAGCTTAGCTAAGGGGAGCTCCTACGAGCAGTACTTC	CASSLAKGSSYEQYF
TRBD1	once	TRBJ1-4	TRBV7-6	TGTGCCAGCAGCACGCGGGACAGGGGGACGGTAAAACTGTTTTTT	CASSTRDRGTVKLFF
TRBD1	once	TRBJ2-2	TRBV15	TGTGCCACCGACAGGGGCACCGGGGAGCTGTTTTTT	CATDRGTGELFF
-	few	TRBJ1-1	TRBV20-1	TGCAGTGCTAGAATCCCGGGGACGAGCACTGAAGCTTTCTTT	CSARIPGTSTEAFF
TRBD2	few	TRBJ2-3	TRBV20-1	TGCAGTGCTAGGGCCCAGACTAGCCGTACAGATACGCAGTATTTT	CSARAQTSRTDTQYF
-	-	TRBJ1-2	TRBV10-2	TGCGCCAGCAGTGAGTATCCCTCAGGGGCTCACTATGGCTACACCTTC	CASSEYPSGAHYGYTF
TRBD2	-	TRBJ2-1	TRBV7-3	TGTGCCAGCAGCGTCGGGAGGAACAATGAGCAGTTCTTC	CASSVGRNNEQFF
TRBD1	few	TRBJ2-1	TRBV5-1	TGCGCCAGCGCGGCAGGGACAGGTGTGACTGAGCAGTTCTTC	CASAAGTGVTEQFF
-	-	TRBJ2-2	TRBV5-5	TGTGCCAGCAGCGGCGGAGGGGCCGGGGAGCTGTTTTTT	CASSGGGAGELFF
-	few	TRBJ1-2	TRBV20-1	TGCAGTGCTAGTTTTCCAAGGGGCGAGTTAGGTGGCTACACCTTC	CSASFPRGELGGYTF
-	-	TRBJ2-1	TRBV12-3/TRBV12-4	TGTGCCAGCAGTGAGAGCCAGGACCGGCAGTTCTTC	CASSESQDRQFF
TRBD1	-	TRBJ2-5	TRBV24-1	TGTGCCACCAGTAGCCGGGACAGGAAAGAAGAGACCCAGTACTTC	CATSSRDRKEETQYF
-	-	TRBJ2-3	TRBV7-3	TGTGCCAGCAGCTTAACGGGCGGGTTGACAGATACGCAGTATTTT	CASSLTGGLTDTQYF
TRBD1	-	TRBJ2-7	TRBV11-3	TGTGCCAGCAGCTTAGGACAGGGAGAAATCTACGAGCAGTACTTC	CASSLGQGEIYEQYF
-	once	TRBJ2-7	TRBV4-3	TGCGCCAGCAGCCAAGTGGCTTTTAGCGAGCAGTACTTC	CASSQVAFSEQYF
-	few	TRBJ2-5	TRBV4-2	TGTGCCAGCAGCCCGACCCCCGGATTACAAGAGACCCAGTACTTC	CASSPTPGLQETQYF
-	-	TRBJ1-6	TRBV5-1	TGCGCCAGCAGCGACCGATTCTGGGCTTCGGATAATTCACCCCTCCACTTT	CASSDRFWASDNSPLHF
-	-	TRBJ1-2	TRBV7-2	TGTGCCAGCAGCCCTAGGGACGGGGCTAACTATGGCTACACCTTC	CASSPRDGANYGYTF
-	few	TRBJ2-7	TRBV29-1	TGCAGCGTCGTCGACAGGAGTCGCTCCTACGAGCAGTACTTC	CSVVDRSRSYEQYF
-	few	TRBJ2-1	TRBV7-8	TGTGCCAGCAGCTTACTTTACGTGGTAAGCTCCTACAATGAGCAGTTCTTC	CASSLLYVVSSYNEQFF